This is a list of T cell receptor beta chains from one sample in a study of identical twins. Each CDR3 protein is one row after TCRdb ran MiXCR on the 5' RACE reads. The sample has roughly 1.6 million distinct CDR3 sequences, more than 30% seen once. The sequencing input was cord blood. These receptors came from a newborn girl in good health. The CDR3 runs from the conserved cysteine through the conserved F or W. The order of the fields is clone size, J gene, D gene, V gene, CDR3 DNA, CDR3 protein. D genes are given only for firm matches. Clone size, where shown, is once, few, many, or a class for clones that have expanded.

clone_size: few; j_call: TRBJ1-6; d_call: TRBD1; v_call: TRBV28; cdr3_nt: TGTGCCAGCTTGACCGGGACAGTTAATTCACCCCTCCACTTT; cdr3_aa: CASLTGTVNSPLHF
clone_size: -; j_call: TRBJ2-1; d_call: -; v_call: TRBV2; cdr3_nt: TGTGCCACCCGGACGGGCCCCAATGAGCAGTTCTTC; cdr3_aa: CATRTGPNEQFF
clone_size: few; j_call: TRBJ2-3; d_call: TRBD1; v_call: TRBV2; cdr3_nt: TGTGCCAGCAGTGTGGACAGGGGGAGTCGCACAGATACGCAGTATTTT; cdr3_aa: CASSVDRGSRTDTQYF
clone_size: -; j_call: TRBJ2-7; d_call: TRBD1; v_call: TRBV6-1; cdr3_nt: TGTGCCAGCAGTGAACAGGGGGCAAGCGAGCAGTACTTC; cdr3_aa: CASSEQGASEQYF
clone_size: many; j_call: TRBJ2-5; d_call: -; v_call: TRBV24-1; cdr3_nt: TGTGCCACCAACGGAGAGACCCAGTACTTC; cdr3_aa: CATNGETQYF
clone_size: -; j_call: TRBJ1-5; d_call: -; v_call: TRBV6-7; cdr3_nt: TGTGCCAGCAGACGGTATGGGACCAGCAATCAGCCCCAGCATTTT; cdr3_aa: CASRRYGTSNQPQHF
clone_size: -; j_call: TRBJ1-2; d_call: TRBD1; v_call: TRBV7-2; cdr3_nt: TGTGCCAGCAGCTTAAGAGGAGACAGGGGTTCTAGCTATGGCTACACCTTC; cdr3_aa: CASSLRGDRGSSYGYTF
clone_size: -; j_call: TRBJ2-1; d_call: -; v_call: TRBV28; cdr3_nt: TGTGCCAGCAGTTTATCCCCTAGCGTTAAGACCCAGTTCTTC; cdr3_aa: CASSLSPSVKTQFF
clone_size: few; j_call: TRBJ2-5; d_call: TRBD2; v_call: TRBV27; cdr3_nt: TGTGCCAGCAGCGATGACGGGACTAGCGGATACCAAGAGACCCAGTACTTC; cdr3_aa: CASSDDGTSGYQETQYF
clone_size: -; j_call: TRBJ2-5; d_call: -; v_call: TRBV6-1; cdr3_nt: TGTGCCAGCAGTGAGAACGGCCAAGAGACCCAGTACTTC; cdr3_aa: CASSENGQETQYF
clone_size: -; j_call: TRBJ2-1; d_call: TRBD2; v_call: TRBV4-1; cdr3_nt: TGCGCCAGCAGCCAATTGCTAGCGGGGCGTATAAACAATGAGCAGTTCTTC; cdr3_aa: CASSQLLAGRINNEQFF
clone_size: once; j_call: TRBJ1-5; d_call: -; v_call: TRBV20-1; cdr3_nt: TGCAGTGCTGTTACAGGGAGCAATCAGCCCCAGCATTTT; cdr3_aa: CSAVTGSNQPQHF
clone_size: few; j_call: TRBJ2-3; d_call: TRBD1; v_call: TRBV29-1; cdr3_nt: TGCAGCGTTGAGAACCCGGGACAGGGTAGCCCAGATACGCAGTATTTT; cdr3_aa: CSVENPGQGSPDTQYF
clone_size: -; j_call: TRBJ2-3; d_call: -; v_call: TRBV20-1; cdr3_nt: TGCAGTGCGAGCGGACAGATAAGCACAGATACGCAGTATTTT; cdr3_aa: CSASGQISTDTQYF
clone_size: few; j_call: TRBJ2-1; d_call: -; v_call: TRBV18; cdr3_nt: TGTGCCAGCTCACCTTGGCAGTACGATGAGCAGTTCTTC; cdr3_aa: CASSPWQYDEQFF
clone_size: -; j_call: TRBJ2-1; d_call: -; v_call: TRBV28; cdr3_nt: TGTGCCAGCAGCCTTAGCCTTACGCGGGGTTACAATGAGCAGTTCTTC; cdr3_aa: CASSLSLTRGYNEQFF
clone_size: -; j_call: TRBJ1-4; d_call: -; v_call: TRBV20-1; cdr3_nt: TGCAGTGCTAGAGCGCAGGGTGAAAAACTGTTTTTT; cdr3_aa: CSARAQGEKLFF
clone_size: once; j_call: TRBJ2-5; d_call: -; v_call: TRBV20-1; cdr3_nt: TGCAGTGCTAGCGGGGAGACCGAGTACTTC; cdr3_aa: CSASGETEYF
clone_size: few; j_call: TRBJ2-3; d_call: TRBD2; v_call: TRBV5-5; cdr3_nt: TGTGCCAGCAGCTTGGGACCCCGGCTAGCGGGAGACTCAGATACGCAGTATTTT; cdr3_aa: CASSLGPRLAGDSDTQYF
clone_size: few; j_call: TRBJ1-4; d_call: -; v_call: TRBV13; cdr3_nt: TGTGCCAGCAGCTTACAGAGGGTAGGGAATGAAAAACTGTTTTTT; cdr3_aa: CASSLQRVGNEKLFF
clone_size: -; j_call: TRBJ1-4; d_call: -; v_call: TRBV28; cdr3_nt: TGTGCCAGCAGTTTAGCCGGGACATTCAATGAAAAACTGTTTTTT; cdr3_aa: CASSLAGTFNEKLFF
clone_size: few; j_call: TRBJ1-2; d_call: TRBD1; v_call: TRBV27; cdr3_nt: TGTGCCAGCAGTTTAGGAGGACAGGGGGCTTTTGGCTACACCTTC; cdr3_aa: CASSLGGQGAFGYTF
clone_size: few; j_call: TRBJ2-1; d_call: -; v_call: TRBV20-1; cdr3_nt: TGCAGTGCAGACCTAGCGTACGAGCAGTTCTTC; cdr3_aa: CSADLAYEQFF
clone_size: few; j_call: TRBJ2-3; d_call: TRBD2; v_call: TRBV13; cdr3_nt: TGTGCCAGCAGCCCTCCGGCGGGAGGGCCCCTCGGGCAGTATTTT; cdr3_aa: CASSPPAGGPLGQYF
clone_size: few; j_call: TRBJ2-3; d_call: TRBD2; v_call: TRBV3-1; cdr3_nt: TGTGCCAGCAGCCCCCTAGCGGCACCACTCACAGATACGCAGTATTTT; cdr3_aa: CASSPLAAPLTDTQYF
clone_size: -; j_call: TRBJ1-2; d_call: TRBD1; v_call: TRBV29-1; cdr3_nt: TGCAGCCTTAAAGATCGCACAGGGGAAACTATCCATGGCTACACCTTC; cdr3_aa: CSLKDRTGETIHGYTF
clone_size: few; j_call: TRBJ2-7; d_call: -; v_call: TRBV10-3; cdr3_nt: TGTGCCATCAGTGAAACAGGGACTACCTACGAGCAGTACTTC; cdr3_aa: CAISETGTTYEQYF
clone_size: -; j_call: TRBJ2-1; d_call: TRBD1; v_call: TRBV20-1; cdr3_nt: TGCAGTGCTAGAGATCCCGGACAGGGGCCCTACAATGAGCAGTTCTTC; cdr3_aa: CSARDPGQGPYNEQFF
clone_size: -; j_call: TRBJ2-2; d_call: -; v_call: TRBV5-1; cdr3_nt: TGCGCCAGCAGCGCCCGACTGAGCGGAGCGAACACCGGGGAGCTGTTTTTT; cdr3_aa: CASSARLSGANTGELFF
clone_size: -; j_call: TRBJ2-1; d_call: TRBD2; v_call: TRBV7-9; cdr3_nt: TGTGCCAGCAGCTTAGTGGGGGGAGGGGTCAATGAGCAGTTCTTC; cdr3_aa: CASSLVGGGVNEQFF
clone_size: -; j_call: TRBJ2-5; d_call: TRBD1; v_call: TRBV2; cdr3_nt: TGTGCCAGCAGTGGACAGGGTAGCCAAGAGACCCAGTACTTC; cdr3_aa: CASSGQGSQETQYF
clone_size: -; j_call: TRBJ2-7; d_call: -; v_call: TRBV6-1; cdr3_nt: TGTGCCAGCAGAGGAAATCCAGGGGCAGCCTCCTACGAGCAGTACTTC; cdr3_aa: CASRGNPGAASYEQYF
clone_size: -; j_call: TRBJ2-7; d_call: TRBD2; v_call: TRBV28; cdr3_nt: TGTGCCACCACGCACGGAACCCAACTAGCGGGTGGCAATGAGCAGTACTTC; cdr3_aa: CATTHGTQLAGGNEQYF
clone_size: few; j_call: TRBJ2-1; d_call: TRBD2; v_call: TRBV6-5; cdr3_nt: TGTGCCAGCAGTTACTCGGTTGTGGCGGGAGGGGGAAATGAGCAGTTCTTC; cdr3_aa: CASSYSVVAGGGNEQFF
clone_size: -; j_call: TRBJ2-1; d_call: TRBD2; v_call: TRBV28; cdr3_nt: TGTGCCAGCAGTTTAATCACGGGGGGTTCTGAGCAGTTCTTC; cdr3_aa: CASSLITGGSEQFF
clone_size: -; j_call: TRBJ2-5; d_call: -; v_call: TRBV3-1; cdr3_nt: TGTGCCAGCAGCCAAGAGAGGGGTTACACCGGGACTCCTCAAGAGACCCAGTACTTC; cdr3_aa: CASSQERGYTGTPQETQYF
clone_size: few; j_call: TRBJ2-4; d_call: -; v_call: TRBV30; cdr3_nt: TGTGCCTGGGGAGGGGGTTCGAACATTCAGTACTTC; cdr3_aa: CAWGGGSNIQYF
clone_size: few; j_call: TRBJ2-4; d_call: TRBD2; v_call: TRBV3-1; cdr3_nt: TGTGCCAGCAGCCTAGCGGGGGCATCGGGTTCAAACATTCAGTACTTC; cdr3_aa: CASSLAGASGSNIQYF
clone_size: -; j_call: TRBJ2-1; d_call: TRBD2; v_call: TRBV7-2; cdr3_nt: TGTGCCAGCAGCTTAAGGAGCGGGAGGACCTACAATGAGCAGTTCTTC; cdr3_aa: CASSLRSGRTYNEQFF
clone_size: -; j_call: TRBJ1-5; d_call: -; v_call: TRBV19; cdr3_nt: TGTGCCAGTAGTGGAAGGTCATATCAGCCCCAGCATTTT; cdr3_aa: CASSGRSYQPQHF
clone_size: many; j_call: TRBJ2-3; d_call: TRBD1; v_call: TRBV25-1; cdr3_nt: TGTGCCAGCAGTGCAGGGGGTCTAGACACAGATACGCAGTATTTT; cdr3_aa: CASSAGGLDTDTQYF
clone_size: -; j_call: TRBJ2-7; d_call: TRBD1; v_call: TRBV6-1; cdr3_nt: TGTGCCAGCAGTCTGGACAGGAGCAAGGGTAGGAAATACGAGCAGTACTTC; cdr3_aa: CASSLDRSKGRKYEQYF
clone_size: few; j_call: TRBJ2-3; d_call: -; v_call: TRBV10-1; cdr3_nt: TGCGCCAGCAGTCGGGACTCAATCGGAGGTACGCAGTATTTT; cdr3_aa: CASSRDSIGGTQYF
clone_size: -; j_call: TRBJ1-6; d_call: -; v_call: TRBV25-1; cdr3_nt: TGTGCCAGCAGTCCAGACAATAATTCACCCCTCCACTTT; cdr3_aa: CASSPDNNSPLHF
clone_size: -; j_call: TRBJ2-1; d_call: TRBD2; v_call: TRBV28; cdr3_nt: TGTGCCAGCAGTTTATGGGGGACTAGCGGGAGCAATGAGCAGTTCTTC; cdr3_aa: CASSLWGTSGSNEQFF
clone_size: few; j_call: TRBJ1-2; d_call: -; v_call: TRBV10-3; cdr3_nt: TGTGCCATCAGTGAGTCCGTCGTCGTGGCCAGTGGCTACACCTTC; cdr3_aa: CAISESVVVASGYTF
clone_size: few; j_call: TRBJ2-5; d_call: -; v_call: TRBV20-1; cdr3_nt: TGCAGTGCAAAGGGGCCTCAAGAGACCCAGTACTTC; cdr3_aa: CSAKGPQETQYF
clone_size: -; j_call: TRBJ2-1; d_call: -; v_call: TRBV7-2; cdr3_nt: TGTGCCAGCACCCCAGCGGGTGAGCAGTTCTTC; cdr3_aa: CASTPAGEQFF
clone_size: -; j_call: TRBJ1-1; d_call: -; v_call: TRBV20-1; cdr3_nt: TGCAGTGCTAGAGGCCAGCTGATGACTGAAGCTTTCTTT; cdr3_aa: CSARGQLMTEAFF
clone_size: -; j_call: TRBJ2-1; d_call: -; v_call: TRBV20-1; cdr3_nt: TGCAGTGCTAGAGGCGGACCGAACTCCTACAATGAGCAGTTCTTC; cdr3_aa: CSARGGPNSYNEQFF
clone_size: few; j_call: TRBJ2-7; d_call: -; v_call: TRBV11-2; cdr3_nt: TGTGCCAGCAGCTTAGATGAAACGGGGGCGCAGTACTTC; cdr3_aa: CASSLDETGAQYF
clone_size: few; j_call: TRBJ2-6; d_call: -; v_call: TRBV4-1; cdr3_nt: TGCGCCAGCAGCCAACCTCTCAGGACTTCTGGGGCCAACGTCCTGACTTTC; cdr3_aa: CASSQPLRTSGANVLTF
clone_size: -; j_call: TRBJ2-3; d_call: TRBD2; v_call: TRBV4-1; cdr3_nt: TGCGCCAGCAGCCATAGCGGGAGGGGGGATACGCAGTATTTT; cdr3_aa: CASSHSGRGDTQYF
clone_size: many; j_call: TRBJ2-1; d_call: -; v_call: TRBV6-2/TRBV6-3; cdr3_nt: TGTGCCAGCAGTTACGAGGGGCGCAGTAATGAGCAGTTCTTC; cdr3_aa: CASSYEGRSNEQFF